This T cell receptor beta chain was identified in a study of CD8 T cell repertoires and HIV-1 epitope variants (dated by TCRdb to 2019 to 2021). Background on the whole study: T cells were stimulated in separate culture wells with each of twenty-five peptides representing autologous and known Gag and Nef epitope variants. The control conditions were a CMV, EBV and flu peptide pool, the Ebola AY9 epitope as a negative control, and a well with no peptide. The epitopes tested were three Gag epitope families plus Nef HW9 and YT9. Using the EasySep Human T Cell Enrichment Kit, T cells were enriched and then co-cultured with an equal number of autologous T cell-negative cells acting as antigen-presenting cells. For approximately 11 days the cultures were kept in IMDM with gentamicin, and on days 3 and 7 half of the media was changed with IL-2, IL-7 and IL-15 added. An aliquot of 1M T cells was saved as an uncultured baseline condition, separate from the roughly 83 T cell cultures. Running each culture condition in triplicate, except for one peptide done in duplicate, gave a total of about 83 T cell cultures.

Beyond this particular receptor, the publication reports: Roughly ten antigen-specific TCR beta clonotypes were identified, and five or six of them appeared cross-reactive for autologous or known escape epitope variants. Roughly five clonotypes recognized the Nef KF9 family and one clonotype recognized the HW9 family, while no responses to the TAALDMSHF plasma variant were seen. The assay identified only TCR beta chains and indicated proliferation in response to antigen, without indicating T cell function or cytokine profile.

A note on this clone: What this receptor recognizes is not known. No clone much larger than this one lies a single base away; base qualities are absent.

Sequencing of TCR beta CDR3 regions was performed at survey depth on the immunoSEQ platform. The QIAamp DNA micro kit was used to extract genomic DNA from every cultured and uncultured CD8+ T cell population. Turning to the authors' computational methods: Samples with fewer than 5,000 productive reads were excluded, resulting in the removal of about 6% of the 75 HIV peptide-stimulated cultures. A MANAFEST web app trimmed sequences to CDR3 and removed nonproductive sequences, CDR3s under 5 amino acids, and those not starting C or ending F/W. For a clonotype to count as antigen-specific, the clonotype had to expand relative to the no-peptide control in at least 2 of 3 replicates at FDR 0.01, and only within one epitope family. In addition, a specific clonotype needed a frequency at least fivefold higher than in wells stimulated with peptides from other epitope families. The clones in this table, taken by TCRdb from immuneACCESS, are in-frame only. Not every clone is retained; where verified, under half of the shortfall comes from an unresolved V gene, and the cause of the rest is unknown. For V, J and clone size, that table is used; D and trimming come from the DNA. Here the sample has 6,800 or so clones; 65% occur a single time. The ten largest clonotypes hold 35% to 55% of the sample.

Including cysteine and phenylalanine, the CDR3 has 11 amino acids. Only the CDR3 DNA stays, 33 bases, in frame from base 1. Trimming removed 3 bases from V and 6 bases from J, leaving 4 bases between the germline ends. For CDR1 and CDR2, the germline V gene (reference sequence) lists LNHDA and SQIVND. The EasySep Human CD8+ T Cell Enrichment Kit was used on day 10 to isolate CD8+ T cells from every culture. The TCR comes from a male donor with HIV. Sequencing input: cultured CD8+ T cells derived from PBMCs. This chain joins TRBV19 to TRBJ2-3; a confident D gene designation cannot be given. The CDR3 has the sequence CASSMSDTQYF. The DNA reads TGTGCCAGTAGTATGTCCGATACGCAGTATTTT.